Following are 29 T cell receptor beta chains from one sample sequenced in a study of blood T cell repertoires in COVID-19. Profiling relied on immunoSEQ multiplex PCR, and the TCRdb table lists in-frame clones only, not all of them. Of 180,000 or so clones in the sample, more than 75% were seen once. Sample: PBMCs or T cells enriched from blood (not recorded which). These receptors came from a woman aged 30 to 39 who had recovered from COVID-19.

The chain is built from TRBV7-8 and TRBJ2-7; possibly TRBD1 for D (5 bases). The CDR3 spans 15 residues. Trimming left V 0 bases short and J 4 bases short, with 13 bases between. Germline assignment: CDR1 SGHVS and CDR2 FQNEAQ. The DNA of the CDR3 is TGTGCCAGCAGCTTAGCTTTCCAGGGTTCGTACGAGCAGTACTTC. Protein product: CASSLAFQGSYEQYF.

This rearrangement joins TRBV28 to TRBJ1-2; 10 bases align to TRBD1. The CDR3 spans 15 residues. The V gene's germline CDR1 is MDHEN and CDR2 SYDVKM. The V segment lost 6 bases and the J segment 5 bases; nucleotides outside the gene matches: 9. DNA of the CDR3: TGTGCCAGCAGGGGGACGACAGGGGGCGAGTATGGCTACACCTTC. Its protein is CASRGTTGGEYGYTF.

This chain connects TRBV29-1 to TRBJ2-2; D remains ambiguous. V lost 1 base to trimming and J lost 5 bases, with 8 bases between them. Looked up from germline, CDR1 is SQVTM and CDR2 is ANQGSEA. The CDR3 extends over 13 amino acids. The CDR3 is CSVEGYKTGELFF. Written as DNA, the CDR3 is TGCAGCGTTGAAGGGTACAAAACCGGGGAGCTGTTTTTT.

This chain links TRBV24-1 with TRBJ2-1; weak D call: TRBD1 (6 bases). This CDR3 has 15 amino acids. Germline-derived CDR1 and CDR2 are KGHDR and SFDVKD. V was shortened by 4 bases and J by 5 bases, with 14 bases between the two germline ends. CDR3 amino acids: CATSEDRKKNNEQFF. The CDR3 coding sequence is TGTGCCACCAGTGAGGACAGAAAGAAGAACAATGAGCAGTTCTTC.

V and J are TRBV7-8 and TRBJ2-2; perhaps TRBD1 as D (6 bases). Trimming shortened V by 5 bases and J by 6 bases, and 13 bases separated the two germline ends. The germline V gene encodes CDR1 SGHVS and CDR2 FQNEAQ. The CDR3 spans 14 residues. The CDR3 DNA follows: TGTGCCAGCAGCCCAGGGGTAACGGCCGGGGAGCTGTTTTTT. Translation gives CASSPGVTAGELFF.

The chain links TRBV3-1 (or the pseudogene TRBV3-2) to TRBJ1-6; TRBD1 is a possible D gene (6 bases). V lost 4 bases and J 2 bases, leaving 9 bases between the germline ends. This CDR3 spans 15 amino acids. CDR1 is LGHDT and CDR2 is YNNKEL in the germline V gene (reference sequence). Here the CDR3 reads CASSRGGTYNSPLHF. The CDR3 bases are TGTGCCAGCAGCCGCGGGGGCACCTATAATTCACCCCTCCACTTT.

V usage is TRBV29-1 and J usage is TRBJ2-7; TRBD1 matches 7 bases. V gave up 4 bases and J gave up 4 bases; unmatched junction bases: 7. This CDR3 comprises 13 residues. Germline V CDR1 and CDR2: SQVTM, ANQGSEA. The CDR3 region is CSVAPGQSYEQYF. The CDR3 DNA is TGCAGCGTTGCCCCGGGACAGTCTTACGAGCAGTACTTC.

This chain connects TRBV10-3 to TRBJ2-1; perhaps TRBD2 as D (6 bases). Germline lookup yields CDR1 ENHRY and CDR2 SYGVKD. The CDR3 covers 15 residues. V gave up 6 bases and J gave up 5 bases, with 17 bases separating them. CDR3 coding DNA: TGTGCCATCAGGAGGGACTGGTGGAAAAACAATGAGCAGTTCTTC. This codes for CAIRRDWWKNNEQFF.

This chain uses TRBV28 with TRBJ2-7; D perhaps matches TRBD1 (5 bases). Trimming left V 3 bases short and J 6 bases short, with 24 bases between. The CDR3 contains 17 residues. The germline CDR1 and CDR2 sequences are MDHEN and SYDVKM. The CDR3 DNA reads TGTGCCAGCAGTTTGATTGACAGTCCGCCGGGTCGTCGCGAGCAGTACTTC. The encoded protein is CASSLIDSPPGRREQYF.

This clone was observed once. The chain combines TRBV5-1 with TRBJ2-6; 7 positions match TRBD1. The CDR3 loop spans 16 amino acids. Trimming took 3 bases from V and 3 from J; bases not matched to a gene: 6. Germline V CDR1 and CDR2: SGHRS, YFSETQ. CDR3 DNA sequence: TGCGCCAGCAGCTCGACAGGGCCGAGTGGGGCCAACGTCCTGACTTTC. Its translation: CASSSTGPSGANVLTF.

Details on this clone: A much larger clone differs by one base, so this may be a read error. J is TRBJ2-5 and V is TRBV7-8; 9 nucleotides align to TRBD2. This CDR3 is 14 amino acids long. Trimming removed 1 base from V and 3 bases from J; junction bases left unmatched: 0. Germline V gives CDR1 SGHVS, CDR2 FQNEAQ. CDR3 residues: CASSLVAGEETQYF. The CDR3 DNA is TGTGCCAGCAGCTTAGTAGCGGGAGAAGAGACCCAGTACTTC.

With regard to this clone: The same CDR3 is also encoded by other DNA sequences in this sample. The genes are TRBV28 and TRBJ2-1, with 11 bases identical to TRBD2. With 4 bases clipped from V and 4 bases from J, the junction kept 3 bases outside the gene matches. The CDR3 length is 15 residues. Germline V gene data show CDR1 as MDHEN and CDR2 as SYDVKM. As DNA, the CDR3 is TGTGCCAGCAGTTCCGGGACTAGCGGTTACAATGAGCAGTTCTTC. Amino acid sequence: CASSSGTSGYNEQFF.

V is TRBV28 and J is TRBJ1-5, with TRBD1 as a possible D gene (5 bases). V gave up 7 bases and J gave up 4 bases, with 17 bases separating them. Germline-derived CDR1 and CDR2 are MDHEN and SYDVKM. This CDR3 has 15 amino acids. The CDR3 DNA reads TGTGCCAGCATCCGGATCGGGGGAGGAAATCAGCCCCAGCATTTT. It codes for CASIRIGGGNQPQHF. The full variable domain, in which reference TRBV28 and TRBJ1-5 provide the parts outside the CDR3, is DVKVTQSSRYLVKRTGEKVFLECVQDMDHENMFWYRQDPGLGLRLIYFSYDVKMKEKGDIPEGYSVSREKKERFSLILESASTNQTSMYLCASIRIGGGNQPQHFGDGTRLSIL.

The chain joins TRBV14 to TRBJ2-3; no clear D gene. The length of the CDR3 is 17 residues. The V gene lost 3 bases and the J gene lost 5 bases, with 21 bases spanning the gap. Germline-derived CDR1 and CDR2 are SGHDN and FVKESK. The CDR3 spells CASSHRSSTGVRDTQYF. CDR3 in DNA: TGTGCCAGCAGCCACCGCTCCTCGACTGGAGTGCGAGATACGCAGTATTTT.

The rearrangement joins TRBV5-4 to TRBJ1-2; D gene unclear. There are 15 residues in the CDR3. The germline V and J ends were trimmed by 2 bases and 2 bases, with 13 bases remaining between them. Per germline, CDR1 SGHNT and CDR2 YYREEE (reference sequence). CDR3 protein: CASSFQSRGNYGYTF. CDR3 nucleotides: TGTGCCAGCAGCTTCCAGTCCAGAGGGAACTATGGCTACACCTTC. Looking up the rest from reference TRBV5-4 and TRBJ1-2 gives the full variable domain: ETGVTQSPTHLIKTRGQQVTLRCSSQSGHNTVSWYQQALGQGPQFIFQYYREEENGRGNFPPRFSGLQFPNYSSELNVNALELDDSALYLCASSFQSRGNYGYTFGSGTRLTVV.

This chain links TRBV7-2 with TRBJ2-1; 8 bases are a match to TRBD1. The V segment lost 5 bases and the J segment 8 bases; nucleotides outside the gene matches: 5. The V gene's germline CDR1 is SGHTA and CDR2 FQGNSA. This CDR3 has 13 amino acids. Here the CDR3 DNA reads TGTGCCAGCAGCCTAATACAGGGGGATGAGCAGTTCTTC. This gives the protein CASSLIQGDEQFF.

The chain combines TRBV19 with TRBJ2-2; the D gene is possibly TRBD2 (5 bases). The length of the CDR3 is 13 residues. Germline CDR1 and CDR2: LNHDA and SQIVND (reference sequence). V was trimmed by 1 base and J by 6 bases, leaving 6 bases between them. The CDR3 coding sequence is TGTGCCAGTAGTATAGGGGGAGCCGGGGAGCTGTTTTTT. The encoded protein is CASSIGGAGELFF.

In its sample, this clone was seen once. The chain has TRBV30 and TRBJ1-1; D might be TRBD1 (6 bases). Germline CDR1 GTSNPN, CDR2 SVGIG (reference sequence). V was clipped by 0 bases and J by 1 base, with 15 bases between them. The length of the CDR3 is 16 residues. The CDR3 loop reads CAWSVPGANPNTEAFF. DNA of the CDR3: TGTGCCTGGAGTGTACCAGGGGCAAACCCGAACACTGAAGCTTTCTTT. Together with reference TRBV30 and TRBJ1-1, the CDR3 gives the full variable domain: SQTIHQWPATLVQPVGSPLSLECTVEGTSNPNLYWYRQAAGRGLQLLFYSVGIGQISSEVPQNLSASRPQDRQFILSSKKLLLSDSGFYLCAWSVPGANPNTEAFFGQGTRLTVV.

J is TRBJ1-1 and V is TRBV9; 8 nucleotides line up with TRBD1. Germline V gene sequence: CDR1 SGDLS, CDR2 YYNGEE. The trim removed 3 bases at V and 1 base at J, leaving 11 bases unmatched. The CDR3 consists of 17 residues. This CDR3 is CASSGPVNRGANTEAFF. Here the CDR3 DNA reads TGTGCCAGCAGCGGACCAGTTAACAGGGGGGCGAACACTGAAGCTTTCTTT. Together with reference TRBV9 and TRBJ1-1, the CDR3 gives the full variable domain: DSGVTQTPKHLITATGQRVTLRCSPRSGDLSVYWYQQSLDQGLQFLIQYYNGEERAKGNILERFSAQQFPDLHSELNLSSLELGDSALYFCASSGPVNRGANTEAFFGQGTRLTVV.

J is TRBJ1-2 and V is TRBV27, with 7 nucleotides matching TRBD1. This CDR3 region has 13 residues. Per germline, CDR1 MNHEY and CDR2 SMNVEV (reference sequence). Unmatched junction bases numbered 7, after V lost 8 bases and J lost 4 bases. In DNA, the CDR3 is TGTGCCAGCCGGACAGGATCTCCCTATGGCTACACCTTC. Its protein product is CASRTGSPYGYTF.

CDR3 bases: TGTGCCAGCAGCCCCCGGGAAGGGGGACAGGGCAATGAGCAGTTCTTC. Protein sequence: CASSPREGGQGNEQFF. V is TRBV11-3 and J is TRBJ2-1; the match to TRBD1 covers 9 bases. CDR1 and CDR2 (germline): SGHNT, YENEEA. The V and J ends lost 5 bases and 6 bases, in that order; junction bases with no gene match: 11. This CDR3 has 16 amino acids.

This clone was counted a single time. The rearrangement joins TRBV18 to TRBJ2-1; 8 bases agree with TRBD2. The V segment lost 4 bases and the J segment 4 bases; nucleotides outside the gene matches: 6. Germline lookup yields CDR1 KGHSH and CDR2 LQKENI. The CDR3 loop spans 15 amino acids. In DNA form, the CDR3 reads TGTGCCAGCTCACTGGCTAGCGGGCGGTACAATGAGCAGTTCTTC. It translates to CASSLASGRYNEQFF.

The count of this clone is one. The V gene is TRBV18, the J gene TRBJ2-1; 8 nucleotides agree with TRBD2. Losses at the gene ends were 0 bases for V and 8 bases for J; bases not matched to a gene: 6. This CDR3 has 15 residues. CDR1 and CDR2 from the germline V gene are KGHSH and LQKENI. CDR3 protein: CASSPPSGSLYEQFF. CDR3 bases: TGTGCCAGCTCACCACCCAGCGGGAGTTTGTATGAGCAGTTCTTC.

Here the CDR3 DNA reads TGTGCCAGTAGTAGGGGGACTAGCGGATACAATGAGCAGTTCTTC. The encoded protein is CASSRGTSGYNEQFF. The genes are TRBV19 and TRBJ2-1; 11 bases align to TRBD2. The trim removed 4 bases at V and 4 bases at J, leaving 3 bases unmatched. The length of the CDR3 is 15 residues. CDR1 is LNHDA and CDR2 is SQIVND in the germline V gene (reference sequence).

J is TRBJ2-5 and V is TRBV6-1, with 9 bases that match TRBD2. V lost 0 bases to trimming and J lost 5 bases; unmatched junction nucleotides: 16. This CDR3 contains 19 residues. Germline-derived CDR1 and CDR2 are MNHNS and SASEGT. Here the CDR3 reads CASSEARGLAGNLWETQYF. The CDR3 nucleotides are TGTGCCAGCAGTGAAGCGCGTGGGCTAGCGGGAAACCTATGGGAGACCCAGTACTTC.

The rearrangement links TRBV4-2 to TRBJ1-2; 10 bases are a match to TRBD1. With 2 bases clipped from V and 2 bases from J, the junction kept 5 bases outside the gene matches. The germline V gene encodes CDR1 LGHNA and CDR2 YNFKEQ. The CDR3 is 16 residues long. The CDR3 nucleotides read TGTGCCAGCAGCCAAAAGGGGACAGGGGAAAACTATGGCTACACCTTC. Protein product: CASSQKGTGENYGYTF.

This clone showed up just once. This sequence joins TRBV12-3 or TRBV12-4 and TRBJ1-3, with no clear D. The length of the CDR3 is 12 residues. Trimming took off 1 base at V and 13 bases at J, with 11 bases between the two ends. The CDR3 region has the DNA TGTGCCAGCAGTTTAGATTCCAGGATGATATATTTT. It specifies CASSLDSRMIYF.

This clone occurred once. CDR3: CASSVDREVAFF. CDR3 coding DNA: TGTGCCAGCAGCGTAGATCGAGAGGTAGCTTTCTTT. The chain combines TRBV7-9 with TRBJ1-1, with D unresolved. V lost 5 bases, J lost 10 bases, and 14 bases lay in between. Looked up from germline, CDR1 is SEHNR and CDR2 is FQNEAQ (reference sequence). The CDR3 loop spans 12 amino acids.

This chain uses TRBV7-2 with TRBJ2-7; 13 nucleotides agree with TRBD2. Trimming cost V 5 bases and J 3 bases; bases outside gene matches: 7. The CDR3 runs to 16 residues. The V gene's germline CDR1 is SGHTA and CDR2 FQGNSA. The CDR3 bases are TGTGCCAGCAGCAAAACGACTAGCGGGAGGAACTACGAGCAGTACTTC. Translating gives CASSKTTSGRNYEQYF.